These 5 T cell receptor beta chains came from one sample sequenced in a study of identical twins (dated by TCRdb to the mid-2010s). Library preparation used 5' RACE. Sequencing was performed on an Illumina HiSeq 2000. Starting from the raw public reads, TCRdb applied fastp trimming at Q25, assembled clones with MiXCR and retained in-frame beta chains. Duplicate CDR3 protein sequences are folded into a single record with the most common DNA and genes. In this sample the table shows roughly 690,000 distinct CDR3 sequences, roughly 6.2% of which occur a single time. The top ten hold approximately 2% of the sample. The specimen sequenced was naive T cells sorted from blood. Sample cell subset or site, as interpreted from the label and publication: cells isolated with a human naive T-cell isolation kit. These receptors were obtained from a man in his late teens or twenties in good health.

This clonotype was counted ten times or more. The chain combines TRBV6-6 with TRBJ1-3; tentative D call: TRBD1 (6 bases). V lost 7 bases, J lost 8 bases, and 15 bases lay in between. The CDR3 loop spans 13 amino acids. Germline V gene lookup returns CDR1 MNHNY and CDR2 SVGAGI (reference sequence). CDR3 in DNA: TGTGCCAGCAATCACAGGGATGGGGACACCATATATTTT. Protein product: CASNHRDGDTIYF.

This clonotype has ten or more counts. This sequence joins TRBV5-1 and TRBJ2-4; no clear D. The CDR3 has 14 amino acids. Trimming removed 4 bases from V and 0 bases from J, with 8 bases in between. CDR1 SGHRS and CDR2 YFSETQ come from the germline V gene. The CDR3 DNA is TGCGCCAGCAGCATCACCCAAGCCAAAAACATTCAGTACTTC. Its protein is CASSITQAKNIQYF.

This clonotype was picked up many times. The chain is built from TRBV11-2 and TRBJ2-1, with 8 bases identical to TRBD1. V gave up 4 bases and J gave up 6 bases; unmatched junction bases: 8. The CDR3 contains 15 residues. Germline V CDR1 and CDR2: SGHAT, FQNNGV. The CDR3 coding sequence is TGTGCCAGCAGCTGGGACAGGCAGGGTGGCAATGAGCAGTTCTTC. Protein: CASSWDRQGGNEQFF.

This clonotype turned up a few times. The CDR3 loop reads CASNGDYYTGELFF. CDR3 nucleotide sequence: TGTGCCAGCAACGGGGACTACTACACCGGGGAGCTGTTTTTT. This chain uses TRBV7-2 with TRBJ2-2, with 7 bases matching TRBD2. The CDR3 spans 14 residues. From germline, CDR1 is SGHTA and CDR2 FQGNSA. The V segment lost 7 bases and the J segment 3 bases; nucleotides outside the gene matches: 5. Full variable domain (missing parts from reference TRBV7-2 and TRBJ2-2): GAGVSQSPSNKVTEKGKDVELRCDPISGHTALYWYRQSLGQGLEFLIYFQGNSAPDKSGLPSDRFSAERTGGSVSTLTIQRTQQEDSAVYLCASNGDYYTGELFFGEGSRLTVL.

The table lists this clonotype with many counts. V gene TRBV29-1 combines with J gene TRBJ2-1, with D possibly TRBD2 on 5 matching bases. Per the germline V gene, CDR1 is SQVTM and CDR2 is ANQGSEA. V was pared by 2 bases and J by 5 bases, with 13 bases between. The CDR3 is made up of 14 amino acids. In DNA form, the CDR3 reads TGCAGCGTTGAATTGCTAGCTCTCCACAATGAGCAGTTCTTC. Protein: CSVELLALHNEQFF.